This paragraph covers one TCR beta chain sequence. Trimming left V 3 bases short and J 8 bases short, with 13 bases between. The CDR3 spans 13 residues. Per the study methods: Estimated nucleated cell counts came from reference gene primer amplification. Sequenced by immunoSEQ multiplex PCR; TCRdb stores in-frame clones only, minus some. That table is the source of V, J and clone size, and D and trimming were worked out from the DNA. The sample includes about 280,000 clones, 65% to 90% seen only once; the top ten take 4.5% to 5.5%. These data are taken from a study of blood T cell repertoires in COVID-19. Study-level background: Acute and convalescent COVID-19 samples came from the United States, Italy and Spain. PBMCs, B-cell-depleted T cells, or T cells provided the cDNA or gDNA that made up the material.

This clonotype originated in a man in his forties or fifties with active or convalescent COVID-19. The V and J genes are TRBV12-3 or TRBV12-4 and TRBJ1-2; weak D call: TRBD1 (6 bases). What was sequenced was peripheral blood. The CDR3 DNA reads TGTGCCAGCAGTTTCCCGGGCAGGGGCGGCTACACCTTC. Amino acid sequence: CASSFPGRGGYTF.